This T cell receptor (beta chain) stems from a study of blood T cell repertoires in COVID-19. Self-reported history from a screening survey and questionnaire set each donor's cohort. During the 2 weeks before they entered the study, exposed participants had met someone with a PCR-confirmed or clinician-diagnosed COVID-19 case. Germline-derived CDR1 and CDR2 are MNHEY and SVGEGT. Trimming left V 0 bases short and J 5 bases short, with 17 bases between. CDR3 size: 16 residues. Measured with immunoSEQ multiplex PCR; TCRdb has only the in-frame clones, and not every one. The table includes about 230,000 clones, about 90% detected once.

V is TRBV6-2 or TRBV6-3 and J is TRBJ2-7; no firm D call. Sequencing was performed on PBMCs or T cells enriched from blood (not recorded which). The TCR originated in a woman in her thirties who had been exposed to COVID-19. The CDR3 is CASSYSRTRLLNEQYF. CDR3 bases: TGTGCCAGCAGTTACTCGAGAACCAGACTTCTTAACGAGCAGTACTTC.